This passage covers 10 T cell receptor beta chains from one sample sequenced in a study of T cells after yellow fever vaccination. TCRdb passed the 5' RACE reads through MiXCR, listing each CDR3 protein once. The sample has 450,000 to 600,000 distinct CDR3 sequences; approximately 15% are singletons. The sample in question was PBMCs, obtained on the day of the yellow fever booster vaccination. The receptors were sampled from a man aged 30 to 45 who received the YFV17D yellow fever vaccine.

In this sample, this clonotype turned up a few times. This chain uses TRBV14 with TRBJ1-2; D uncertain. Germline CDR1 and CDR2: SGHDN and FVKESK. The CDR3 is 13 residues long. Trimming pared 2 bases from V and 8 bases from J, leaving 12 bases between. The CDR3 sequence is CASSQSRGGGYTF. CDR3 sequence (DNA): TGTGCCAGCAGCCAAAGCCGGGGAGGAGGCTACACCTTC.

The chain joins TRBV15 to TRBJ1-6; perhaps TRBD1 as D (5 bases). Trimming stripped 6 bases from V and 13 bases from J, with 13 bases between. Germline CDR1 is LNHNV and CDR2 is YYDKDF (reference sequence). This CDR3 has 12 residues. Here the CDR3 reads CATSLGVPPLHF. The CDR3 nucleotides are TGTGCCACCAGTTTAGGGGTCCCCCCCCTCCACTTT.

This clonotype appeared a few times. The V gene is TRBV29-1, the J gene TRBJ2-1; D unresolved. Germline V gene data show CDR1 as SQVTM and CDR2 as ANQGSEA. V was cut by 6 bases and J by 8 bases, with 20 bases left in between. This CDR3 has 14 residues. CDR3 region: CSVPNPGGYDEQFF. The CDR3 DNA reads as TGCAGCGTCCCCAACCCAGGTGGTTACGATGAGCAGTTCTTC.

This rearrangement joins TRBV27 to TRBJ2-2; possible D gene TRBD1, 6 bases. The ends were cut back, 6 bases at V and 7 bases at J, with 15 bases in the middle. CDR3 size: 14 residues. Germline V gene data show CDR1 as MNHEY and CDR2 as SMNVEV (reference sequence). This CDR3 reads CASRRTGWDGELFF. The DNA for the CDR3 is TGTGCCAGCAGAAGAACAGGGTGGGACGGGGAGCTGTTTTTT.

J is TRBJ2-7 and V is TRBV7-9; the match to TRBD2 covers 8 bases. With V trimmed by 2 bases and J by 4 bases, 10 bases remained unmatched. The CDR3 sequence is 16 residues long. Germline V gene lookup returns CDR1 SEHNR and CDR2 FQNEAQ (reference sequence). CDR3: CASSLSVGLAVYEQYF. For the CDR3, the DNA is TGTGCCAGCAGCTTATCCGTCGGACTAGCCGTGTACGAGCAGTACTTC.

V and J are TRBV14 and TRBJ2-7, with D possibly matching TRBD1 (5 bases). CDR1 is SGHDN, CDR2 FVKESK, per germline. V lost 6 bases and J lost 2, with 23 bases in between. There are 17 residues in the CDR3. The CDR3 loop is CASSWESGFYRTYEQYF. As DNA, the CDR3 is TGTGCCAGCAGTTGGGAATCAGGGTTTTATCGGACCTACGAGCAGTACTTC.

The CDR3: CASGGTGLQETQYF. The CDR3, as DNA: TGTGCCAGCGGGGGGACAGGGCTACAAGAGACCCAGTACTTC. The genes are TRBV5-4 and TRBJ2-5; 9 nucleotides match TRBD1. CDR1 is SGHNT and CDR2 is YYREEE in the germline V gene (reference sequence). The junction had 6 bases not matched to a gene; V was cut back by 7 bases and J by 2 bases. CDR3 length: 14 amino acids.

This clonotype has more than one count but fewer than ten. The rearrangement joins TRBV20-1 to TRBJ1-5, with D maybe TRBD1 (6 bases). V was shortened by 2 bases and J by 7 bases, with 9 bases between the two germline ends. The CDR3 loop spans 12 amino acids. Germline CDR1 DFQATT, CDR2 SNEGSKA (reference sequence). CDR3 amino acids: CSARLGGQPQHF. In nucleotides, the CDR3 is TGCAGTGCTAGACTAGGGGGACAGCCCCAGCATTTT.

This clonotype was detected a few times. The chain joins TRBV7-9 to TRBJ2-7; D not certain. The CDR3 runs to 12 residues. V was trimmed by 5 bases and J by 3 bases, leaving 8 bases between them. Germline loops: CDR1 SEHNR, CDR2 FQNEAQ (reference sequence). The DNA of the CDR3 is TGTGCCAGCAGCCCCCCAAACTACGAGCAGTACTTC. It specifies CASSPPNYEQYF.

The chain recombines TRBV6-1 with TRBJ1-5; 7 bases agree with TRBD1. This CDR3 is built from 15 residues. V lost 8 bases, J lost 6 bases, and 13 bases stayed unmatched. The germline gives CDR1 MNHNS, CDR2 SASEGT. The CDR3 sequence is CASRRSGAGGQPQHF. The CDR3 DNA sequence: TGTGCCAGCCGTCGCTCAGGGGCAGGGGGTCAGCCCCAGCATTTT.